This T cell receptor (beta chain) was recorded in a study of a mutant IDH1 vaccine in newly diagnosed glioma. Trimming cost V 4 bases and J 9 bases; bases outside gene matches: 14. The CDR3 covers 18 residues. Germline V gene sequence: CDR1 MDHEN, CDR2 SYDVKM. Assay used: immunoSEQ multiplex PCR; TCRdb lists only in-frame clones, some missing. The sample includes 30,000 to 40,000 clones, around 90% of them seen just once. As regards this clone: The antigen remains undetermined.

Time point defined: week 47, end of study. In the vaccine, a single dose held 300 ug of the mutant IDH1 20-mer peptide, along with topical imiquimod. The chain combines TRBV28 with TRBJ2-1; 14 bases match TRBD2. The sample in question was PBMCs, obtained from a glioma patient whose treatment included an IDH1 peptide vaccine. The receptor comes from a woman in her forties with glioma. The CDR3 region has the DNA TGTGCCAGCAGTTCAAACACGGGACTAGCGGGAGTAGGTGGTGAGCAGTTCTTC. It codes for CASSSNTGLAGVGGEQFF. The full variable domain, completed using reference TRBV28 and TRBJ2-1, is DVKVTQSSRYLVKRTGEKVFLECVQDMDHENMFWYRQDPGLGLRLIYFSYDVKMKEKGDIPEGYSVSREKKERFSLILESASTNQTSMYLCASSSNTGLAGVGGEQFFGPGTRLTVL.